This T cell receptor beta chain was recorded in a study of control samples from healthy donors and cancer patients. The CDR3 spans 16 residues. Germline values: CDR1 SGHDT, CDR2 YYEEEE. Trimming removed 0 bases from V and 1 base from J, with 11 bases in between. Generated by immunoSEQ multiplex PCR, the TCRdb table keeps only in-frame clones and is missing some. The repertoire has 190,000 or so clones, just under 95% of them found once; the top ten carry more than 1.2%. The TCR sequence derives from a man aged 18 to 30 in good health. The chain recombines TRBV5-6 with TRBJ2-1, with D perhaps being TRBD1 or TRBD2 (6 bases each). Specimen: blood. CDR3 DNA sequence: TGTGCCAGCAGCTTGGTAGGGGGGCTATCCTACAATGAGCAGTTCTTC. Protein product: CASSLVGGLSYNEQFF.